Below, one TCR beta chain is given with its context. What it binds is unknown. The data originate from a study of long-term antiretroviral therapy in people with HIV. Notes on the study in general: After ART, diversity increased yet remained lower than transplant donor controls. In the period from the mid-2000s to the late 2010s, blood was collected, possibly under older ART regimens.

V lost 3 bases and J 0 bases, leaving 13 bases between the germline ends. Germline assignment: CDR1 SGHKS and CDR2 YYEKEE (reference sequence). The CDR3 spans 16 residues. Samples were assayed with immunoSEQ v3.0 at survey level. The repertoire was sequenced with immunoSEQ multiplex PCR; TCRdb's copy has only in-frame clones and lacks some. The table shows about 33,000 clones, with over 65% occurring only once. Sequenced here: unsorted PBMCs, sampled 2 years after starting antiretroviral therapy. The source is a woman aged 50 to 60 with HIV. This sequence joins TRBV5-5 and TRBJ1-3, with a tentative D call TRBD1 (6 bases). CDR3 nucleotide sequence: TGTGCCAGCAGCTCCACACAGGGCTACTCTGGAAACACCATATATTTT. This gives the protein CASSSTQGYSGNTIYF.